These 16 T cell receptor beta chains share one sample of origin, sequenced in a study of ipilimumab plus nivolumab after autologous stem cell transplantation. Profiling relied on immunoSEQ multiplex PCR, and the TCRdb table lists in-frame clones only, not all of them. The top ten clones hold roughly 5% of a sample with around 5,700 clones, more than 80% of them seen once. Sequencing was performed on PBMCs, taken in a trial of ipilimumab plus nivolumab as post-transplant consolidation. Every receptor here comes from a female donor with multiple myeloma.

CDR3 sequence (DNA): TGTGCCAGCTCACCACAGGGAGGGGACAGCAATCAGCCCCAGCATTTT. Its translation is CASSPQGGDSNQPQHF. This sequence joins TRBV18 and TRBJ1-5, with a possible D match to TRBD1 (5 bases). The V and J ends lost 1 base and 1 base respectively, with 11 bases between them. The CDR3 length is 16 residues. Germline CDR1 reads KGHSH; CDR2 reads LQKENI.

This clone was counted between two and nine times. The rearrangement links TRBV7-2 to TRBJ1-2; TRBD1 aligns across 8 bases. The V and J ends lost 3 bases and 8 bases, in that order; junction bases with no gene match: 11. Germline loops: CDR1 SGHTA, CDR2 FQGNSA. This CDR3 region has 15 residues. The CDR3 DNA sequence: TGTGCCAGCAGCTTGGGGTTGGGAGCAGGGGGCGGCTACACCTTC. It yields the protein CASSLGLGAGGGYTF.

This chain's CDR3 is CASSLAPDSHEQYF. In nucleotides, the CDR3 is TGTGCCAGCAGTTTAGCCCCCGACAGTCACGAGCAGTACTTC. The chain joins TRBV6-6 to TRBJ2-7; D might be TRBD1 (5 bases). The germline gives CDR1 MNHNY, CDR2 SVGAGI (reference sequence). Deletions cut 4 bases from V and 5 bases from J, with 15 bases between. This CDR3 has 14 residues.

In this sample, this clone turned up once. V gene TRBV28 combines with J gene TRBJ2-3; a possible D gene is TRBD1 (7 bases). This CDR3 spans 14 amino acids. Germline lookup yields CDR1 MDHEN and CDR2 SYDVKM. V lost 8 bases, J lost 1 base, and 13 bases lay in between. CDR3 in DNA: TGTGCCAGCCGGCGGAGGGGGCGCACAGATACGCAGTATTTT. It translates to CASRRRGRTDTQYF.

This chain joins TRBV13 and TRBJ2-1, with TRBD2 matching 7 bases. With 1 base clipped from V and 5 bases from J, the junction kept 8 bases outside the gene matches. The germline CDR1 and CDR2 sequences are PRHDT and FYEKMQ (reference sequence). This CDR3 contains 16 residues. CDR3 amino acids: CASSLAAGVVHNEQFF. CDR3 in DNA: TGTGCCAGCAGCTTAGCGGCGGGAGTTGTACACAATGAGCAGTTCTTC.

This clone was observed once. The chain recombines TRBV19 with TRBJ2-7; TRBD1 agrees at 9 bases. The germline V gene has CDR1 LNHDA and CDR2 SQIVND (reference sequence). This CDR3 is built from 15 residues. V was clipped by 3 bases and J by 3 bases; unmatched bases: 6. CDR3 in DNA: TGTGCCAGTAGTATGACAGGGGGGCTTGACTACGAGCAGTACTTC. Its translation: CASSMTGGLDYEQYF.

The chain carries TRBV12-2 and TRBJ2-7; the D call of TRBD1 is as the table states it, not checked on the DNA. TRBV12-2 is a recognized pseudogene. This CDR3 is 14 amino acids long. CDR3 coding DNA: TGTGCAAGTCGCAACAGGGATTGCTCCTACGAGCAGTACTTC. As protein: CASRNRDCSYEQYF.

The chain links TRBV5-1 to TRBJ2-3, with a possible D match to TRBD2 (6 bases). V dropped 1 base and J dropped 1 base, with 10 bases sitting between them. This CDR3 comprises 15 residues. Per germline, CDR1 SGHRS and CDR2 YFSETQ. CDR3 sequence: CASSLLGGGTDTQYF. The CDR3 bases are TGCGCCAGCAGCTTGCTCGGAGGGGGCACAGATACGCAGTATTTT. Based on the CDR3 plus reference TRBV5-1 and TRBJ2-3, the full variable domain is KAGVTQTPRYLIKTRGQQVTLSCSPISGHRSVSWYQQTPGQGLQFLFEYFSETQRNKGNFPGRFSGRQFSNSRSEMNVSTLELGDSALYLCASSLLGGGTDTQYFGPGTRLTVL.

The table lists this clone with a count of one. This rearrangement joins TRBV5-1 to TRBJ2-5; 9 bases agree with TRBD1. The CDR3 loop spans 14 amino acids. V lost 9 bases and J lost 0; bases outside the gene matches: 6. Germline values: CDR1 SGHRS, CDR2 YFSETQ. CDR3 coding DNA: TGCGCCACCCAACAGGGGGCAAACCAAGAGACCCAGTACTTC. This codes for CATQQGANQETQYF.

The chain joins TRBV27 to TRBJ2-1; TRBD2 aligns across 8 bases. Per germline, CDR1 MNHEY and CDR2 SMNVEV (reference sequence). CDR3 length: 18 amino acids. V lost 2 bases, J lost 11 bases, and 20 bases stayed unmatched. The CDR3 spells CASSLTGGLYLASSQQFF. The CDR3, as DNA: TGTGCCAGCAGTTTAACGGGAGGGCTTTACCTAGCCTCGAGTCAGCAGTTCTTC.

The chain joins TRBV6-1 to TRBJ1-4; 8 bases are shared with TRBD1. V lost 4 bases to trimming and J lost 5 bases; unmatched junction nucleotides: 6. Germline V lookup: CDR1 MNHNS, CDR2 SASEGT. This CDR3 comprises 15 residues. The CDR3 loop is CASSAGQGANEKLFF. DNA of the CDR3: TGTGCCAGCAGTGCAGGACAGGGTGCAAATGAAAAACTGTTTTTT.

V gene TRBV6-5 combines with J gene TRBJ2-1, with 10 bases aligning to TRBD2. From germline, CDR1 is MNHEY and CDR2 SVGAGI. The CDR3 has 15 residues. V trimming: 2 bases; J trimming: 8 bases; junction bases outside the gene matches: 6. CDR3 bases: TGTGCCAGCAGTTACAGCGGGAGGGCCGGCGATGAGCAGTTCTTC. Translated: CASSYSGRAGDEQFF.

The chain uses TRBV6-5 and TRBJ1-2, with D unresolved. This CDR3 spans 15 amino acids. From germline, CDR1 is MNHEY and CDR2 SVGAGI. Trimming took off 2 bases at V and 7 bases at J, with 17 bases between the two ends. DNA for the CDR3: TGTGCCAGCAGTTACGCTGGGGATCTCTATGGTGGCTACACCTTC. Its translation is CASSYAGDLYGGYTF.

The V call is TRBV2, the J call TRBJ2-7; 10 bases match TRBD2. V lost 6 bases, J lost 2 bases, and 7 bases stayed unmatched. Looked up from germline, CDR1 is SNHLY and CDR2 is FYNNEI. CDR3 length: 15 residues. As DNA, the CDR3 is TGTGCCAGCAGGTCCCGACTAGCGGGCACCTACGAGCAGTACTTC. Amino acid sequence: CASRSRLAGTYEQYF.

In nucleotides, the CDR3 is TGTGCCAGCAGCTTTCAGGGGGCGGATACGCAGTATTTT. Residues: CASSFQGADTQYF. This chain links TRBV11-2 with TRBJ2-3, with 8 bases aligning to TRBD1. The CDR3 spans 13 residues. In germline, CDR1 is SGHAT, CDR2 FQNNGV. V was clipped by 3 bases and J by 6 bases; unmatched bases: 2.

The gene calls are TRBV5-1 and TRBJ2-3; D possibly corresponds to TRBD1 (5 bases). The CDR3 has 18 amino acids. CDR1 is SGHRS and CDR2 is YFSETQ in the germline V gene. V lost 1 base and J lost 0, with 18 bases in between. The CDR3 reads CASSLRGQAPLSTDTQYF. CDR3 in DNA: TGCGCCAGCAGCTTGAGGGGTCAAGCCCCACTCAGCACAGATACGCAGTATTTT.